One sample yielded the 31 T cell receptor beta chains listed below, sequenced in a study of T cells in Graves' hyperthyroidism and ophthalmopathy. Using RNA transcripts as the source, TCR beta CDR3 regions were amplified. A set of HTBI primers served as the primers for a first-round RT-PCR of the TCR CDR3. TCRdb used MiXCR to reprocess the multiplex PCR reads, holding one entry per CDR3 protein. The sample lists approximately 400,000 distinct CDR3 sequences; over 11% were seen once. Specimen: blood. The receptors stem from a man between 45 and 60 years old with Graves' ophthalmopathy.

Note on this clonotype: A read error is possible here, since a much larger clone lies one base away. The J gene is TRBJ2-3, the V gene TRBV30; D is uncertain. This CDR3 has 13 residues. Germline lookup yields CDR1 GTSNPN and CDR2 SVGIG (reference sequence). Trimming stripped 0 bases from V and 0 bases from J, with 4 bases between. CDR3 DNA: TGTGCCTGGAGTGTACTAAGCACAGATACGCAGTATTTT. It specifies CAWSVLSTDTQYF.

V and J are TRBV12-3 or TRBV12-4 and TRBJ2-4, with a tentative D call TRBD2 (6 bases). V was pared by 5 bases and J by 6 bases, with 11 bases between. The CDR3 loop spans 13 amino acids. For the CDR3, the DNA is TGTGCCAGCAGTCCCGGGACTGTAAACATTCAGTACTTC. It specifies CASSPGTVNIQYF.

This clonotype was picked up many times. This rearrangement joins TRBV11-2 to TRBJ2-5, with 9 positions matching TRBD2. This CDR3 contains 12 residues. Germline V lookup: CDR1 SGHAT, CDR2 FQNNGV. The V gene end was trimmed by 1 base and the J gene end by 12 bases; junction bases not matched to a gene: 3. The CDR3 region is CASSLGGGGEYF. The CDR3 bases are TGTGCCAGCAGCTTAGGAGGCGGGGGGGAGTACTTC.

This clonotype came up many times. The chain carries TRBV11-2 and TRBJ2-7; TRBD2 matches at 8 bases. The CDR3 loop spans 14 amino acids. The junction had 5 bases not matched to a gene; V was cut back by 3 bases and J by 4 bases. Germline-derived CDR1 and CDR2 are SGHAT and FQNNGV. CDR3 loop: CASSFGTRSYEQYF. The CDR3 DNA sequence: TGTGCCAGCAGCTTCGGGACTAGATCTTACGAGCAGTACTTC.

The chain uses TRBV27 and TRBJ2-7, with D perhaps matching TRBD2 (7 bases). CDR3 length: 14 amino acids. Per germline, CDR1 MNHEY and CDR2 SMNVEV (reference sequence). V lost 10 bases, J lost 3 bases, and 19 bases lay in between. The DNA of the CDR3 is TGTGCCACCCGGGGGGCGGGACGAAACTACGAGCAGTACTTC. It is translated as CATRGAGRNYEQYF.

Here the CDR3 reads CSASSLAGGTTDTQYF. CDR3 bases: TGCAGTGCTAGTTCCCTAGCGGGAGGCACCACAGATACGCAGTATTTT. The chain has TRBV20-1 and TRBJ2-3; TRBD2 agrees at 11 bases. There are 16 residues in the CDR3. With 3 bases clipped from V and 2 bases from J, the junction kept 7 bases outside the gene matches. Per the germline V gene, CDR1 is DFQATT and CDR2 is SNEGSKA (reference sequence).

This clonotype was picked up many times. The V gene is TRBV7-8, the J gene TRBJ1-4; D remains ambiguous. This CDR3 is 15 amino acids long. V was pared by 1 base and J by 0 bases, with 6 bases between. Germline CDR1 is SGHVS and CDR2 is FQNEAQ. The CDR3 DNA reads as TGTGCCAGCAGCTTAGAAACTGCAACTAATGAAAAACTGTTTTTT. Amino acids: CASSLETATNEKLFF. The variable domain in full, with the rest retrieved from reference TRBV7-8 and TRBJ1-4, is GAGVSQSPRYKVAKRGQDVALRCDPISGHVSLFWYQQALGQGPEFLTYFQNEAQLDKSGLPSDRFFAERPEGSVSTLKIQRTQQEDSAVYLCASSLETATNEKLFFGSGTQLSVL.

This chain links TRBV2 with TRBJ2-1; D possibly matches TRBD1 or TRBD2 (5 bases each). V was pared by 8 bases and J by 4 bases, with 12 bases between. Germline V CDR1 and CDR2: SNHLY, FYNNEI. The CDR3 totals 13 residues. The CDR3 DNA sequence: TGTGCCAGCGCCGGGACGGTGTACAATGAGCAGTTCTTC. This sequence encodes CASAGTVYNEQFF. Looking up the rest from reference TRBV2 and TRBJ2-1 gives the full variable domain: EPEVTQTPSHQVTQMGQEVILRCVPISNHLYFYWYRQILGQKVEFLVSFYNNEISEKSEIFDDQFSVERPDGSNFTLKIRSTKLEDSAMYFCASAGTVYNEQFFGPGTRLTVL.

The V call is TRBV29-1, the J call TRBJ2-1; TRBD2 matches 9 bases. Germline V lookup: CDR1 SQVTM, CDR2 ANQGSEA. The CDR3 sequence is 15 residues long. V shed 3 bases and J 6 bases; nucleotides not matched to a gene: 9. DNA for the CDR3: TGCAGCGTTGATCTAGCGGGACCTCCGGGCAATGAGCAGTTCTTC. Translating gives CSVDLAGPPGNEQFF.

This clonotype showed up just a few times. This chain joins TRBV6-5 and TRBJ1-1; possible D gene TRBD1, 5 bases. Deletions cut 6 bases from V and 1 base from J, with 18 bases between. There are 16 residues in the CDR3. Germline assignment: CDR1 MNHEY and CDR2 SVGAGI. Written as DNA, the CDR3 is TGTGCCAGCAGATCTCGGTTCGGGGCTAGGAACACTGAAGCTTTCTTT. It specifies CASRSRFGARNTEAFF.

The chain couples TRBV29-1 to TRBJ2-1; possibly TRBD1 for D (6 bases). CDR3 size: 14 residues. V was pared by 1 base and J by 7 bases, with 14 bases between. From germline, CDR1 is SQVTM and CDR2 ANQGSEA. CDR3: CSVEANFRGNEQFF. Here the CDR3 DNA reads TGCAGCGTTGAAGCAAATTTCAGGGGAAATGAGCAGTTCTTC.

The chain couples TRBV29-1 to TRBJ2-7; 9 nucleotides align to TRBD1. With V trimmed by 3 bases and J by 6 bases, 9 bases remained unmatched. The CDR3 has 14 amino acids. CDR1 SQVTM and CDR2 ANQGSEA come from the germline V gene. The CDR3 region is CSVDPAGTGLEQYF. The CDR3 DNA sequence: TGCAGCGTTGATCCCGCCGGGACAGGGCTCGAGCAGTACTTC.

This clonotype appeared a few times. The J gene is TRBJ2-5, the V gene TRBV7-8; 15 bases match TRBD2. CDR1 SGHVS and CDR2 FQNEAQ come from the germline V gene. The CDR3 covers 17 residues. V shed 3 bases, J shed 4 bases, and the junction held 6 bases outside the gene matches. The CDR3 reads CASSLAPGLAGGETQYF. For the CDR3, the DNA is TGTGCCAGCAGCTTGGCCCCGGGACTAGCGGGAGGAGAGACCCAGTACTTC.

The J gene is TRBJ2-3, the V gene TRBV7-9; D possibly corresponds to TRBD2 (5 bases). The V end lost 8 bases, the J end lost 3 bases, and 15 bases lay between the germline ends. Germline-derived CDR1 and CDR2 are SEHNR and FQNEAQ (reference sequence). The CDR3 sequence is 14 residues long. This CDR3 reads CASRRTAGTDTQYF. The CDR3 DNA is TGTGCCAGCCGGAGGACGGCTGGGACAGATACGCAGTATTTT.

This clonotype was detected ten times or more. This rearrangement joins TRBV20-1 to TRBJ1-3; D unresolved. The CDR3 runs 13 residues. Germline-derived CDR1 and CDR2 are DFQATT and SNEGSKA (reference sequence). V was clipped by 3 bases and J by 3 bases, with 9 bases between them. CDR3 DNA sequence: TGCAGTGCTAGTCGACATGATGGAAACACCATATATTTT. Encoded protein: CSASRHDGNTIYF.

This clonotype was detected many times. The V and J genes are TRBV20-1 and TRBJ2-7, with D unresolved. The CDR3 is made up of 11 amino acids. CDR1 is DFQATT and CDR2 is SNEGSKA in the germline V gene (reference sequence). Trimming removed 2 bases at V and 7 bases at J, with 9 bases between. The CDR3 bases are TGCAGTGCTAGAATAGTTTGGGAGCAGTACTTC. It specifies CSARIVWEQYF.

The gene calls are TRBV19 and TRBJ2-1, with D possibly being TRBD2 (6 bases). The CDR3 consists of 14 residues. Germline values: CDR1 LNHDA, CDR2 SQIVND (reference sequence). V was pared by 1 base and J by 9 bases, with 13 bases between. CDR3 loop: CASSIGRLEGEQFF. CDR3 DNA: TGTGCCAGTAGTATAGGCCGACTAGAGGGTGAGCAGTTCTTC.

Notes on this clonotype: Being one base from a much bigger clone, this may be a read error. The genes are TRBV12-3 or TRBV12-4 and TRBJ2-1, with D perhaps TRBD2 (6 bases). Trimming cost V 6 bases and J 6 bases, with 18 bases left between them. This CDR3 is built from 15 residues. CDR3 amino acids: CASSHPYRDCNEQFF. As DNA, the CDR3 is TGTGCCAGCAGCCACCCGTATCGGGACTGCAATGAGCAGTTCTTC.

This clonotype showed up just a few times. The V call is TRBV7-9, the J call TRBJ2-7; D remains ambiguous. Per germline, CDR1 SEHNR and CDR2 FQNEAQ (reference sequence). The CDR3 has 11 amino acids. Trimming took 8 bases from V and 3 from J, leaving 8 bases between them. The CDR3 nucleotides read TGTGCCAGCGTAGGATACTACGAGCAGTACTTC. Amino acids: CASVGYYEQYF. Full variable domain (missing parts from reference TRBV7-9 and TRBJ2-7): DTGVSQNPRHKITKRGQNVTFRCDPISEHNRLYWYRQTLGQGPEFLTYFQNEAQLEKSRLLSDRFSAERPKGSFSTLEIQRTEQGDSAMYLCASVGYYEQYFGPGTRLTVT.

This clonotype came up many times. The chain employs TRBV7-2 and TRBJ2-7; TRBD2 agrees at 8 bases. The CDR3 extends over 16 amino acids. J gave up 0 bases and V 4 bases, and 8 bases lay outside the gene matches. CDR1 SGHTA and CDR2 FQGNSA come from the germline V gene. CDR3 protein: CASSSPLAGFSYEQYF. Here the CDR3 DNA reads TGTGCCAGCAGCTCGCCCCTAGCGGGCTTCTCCTACGAGCAGTACTTC.

This clonotype was counted many times. This chain joins TRBV27 and TRBJ2-7, with no clear D. The V end lost 6 bases, the J end lost 2 bases, and 11 bases lay between the germline ends. The V gene's germline CDR1 is MNHEY and CDR2 SMNVEV (reference sequence). This CDR3 is built from 13 residues. CDR3 bases: TGTGCCAGCAGGACCTATGGGGCCTACGAGCAGTACTTC. This encodes CASRTYGAYEQYF.

The J gene is TRBJ2-5, the V gene TRBV30; D unresolved. Per germline, CDR1 GTSNPN and CDR2 SVGIG (reference sequence). Trimming cost V 1 base and J 2 bases, with 8 bases left between them. The CDR3 is 13 residues long. CDR3 in DNA: TGTGCCTGGAGTGCAGGAACACAAGAGACCCAGTACTTC. This translates into CAWSAGTQETQYF.

This clonotype occurred many times. This chain links TRBV20-1 with TRBJ2-7, with 9 bases aligning to TRBD2. The CDR3 is made up of 14 amino acids. The germline V gene has CDR1 DFQATT and CDR2 SNEGSKA (reference sequence). Trimming at V came to 6 bases and at J to 3 bases, leaving 9 bases not matched to a gene. CDR3 amino acids: CSAKKTSGNYEQYF. CDR3 DNA sequence: TGCAGTGCAAAAAAGACTAGCGGAAACTACGAGCAGTACTTC.

The chain links TRBV9 to TRBJ2-2; TRBD2 aligns across 15 bases. V shed 0 bases, J shed 4 bases, and the junction held 10 bases outside the gene matches. Looked up from germline, CDR1 is SGDLS and CDR2 is YYNGEE. This CDR3 is 20 amino acids long. In nucleotides, the CDR3 is TGTGCCAGCAGCGTAGGATTTAGGACTAGCGGGAGGGCTGCCACCGGGGAGCTGTTTTTT. Translated, it gives CASSVGFRTSGRAATGELFF.

This clonotype came up many times. The rearrangement joins TRBV29-1 to TRBJ2-2; tentative D call: TRBD1 (6 bases). Germline CDR1 reads SQVTM; CDR2 reads ANQGSEA. V dropped 4 bases and J dropped 4 bases, with 13 bases sitting between them. The CDR3 extends over 14 amino acids. The CDR3 DNA is TGCAGCGTTGGTCTGGGGGCCGGCACCGGGGAGCTGTTTTTT. It yields the protein CSVGLGAGTGELFF.

The sample holds a few counts of this clonotype. This chain uses TRBV6-1 with TRBJ2-2; 11 bases agree with TRBD2. V shed 7 bases, J shed 4 bases, and the junction held 2 bases outside the gene matches. Germline CDR1 MNHNS, CDR2 SASEGT. The CDR3 is 14 amino acids. The CDR3: CASTGTSGTGELFF. CDR3 DNA sequence: TGTGCCAGCACCGGGACTAGCGGCACCGGGGAGCTGTTTTTT.

This clonotype occurred a few times. The chain employs TRBV6-1 and TRBJ2-7; D might be TRBD2 (6 bases). Germline assignment: CDR1 MNHNS and CDR2 SASEGT. Trimming shortened V by 5 bases and J by 5 bases, and 13 bases separated the two germline ends. The CDR3 is 13 amino acids. DNA for the CDR3: TGTGCCAGCAGTTATGGGGAGGCAGACGAGCAGTACTTC. Translated, it gives CASSYGEADEQYF.

The rearrangement uses TRBV27 and TRBJ1-5; unclear D gene. The CDR3 runs to 14 residues. Germline V gives CDR1 MNHEY, CDR2 SMNVEV (reference sequence). Trimming pared 4 bases from V and 4 bases from J, leaving 11 bases between. DNA for the CDR3: TGTGCCAGCAGTTATGGGCAGCTAAATCAGCCCCAGCATTTT. It specifies CASSYGQLNQPQHF.

This sequence joins TRBV12-3 or TRBV12-4 and TRBJ1-1; D remains unclear. Trimming took off 7 bases at V and 6 bases at J, with 9 bases between the two ends. This CDR3 contains 11 residues. The CDR3 DNA reads as TGTGCCAGCATTCTGTTGGCTGAAGCTTTCTTT. It is translated as CASILLAEAFF.

This clonotype came up many times. The genes are TRBV11-1 and TRBJ2-3; unclear D gene. CDR3 size: 14 residues. The germline V and J ends were trimmed by 7 bases and 5 bases, with 16 bases remaining between them. Germline V CDR1 and CDR2: SGHAT, FQDESV (reference sequence). CDR3 nucleotide sequence: TGTGCCAGCACCTCCCGACTTGTGAGAGATACGCAGTATTTT. Translation gives CASTSRLVRDTQYF.

This clonotype was recorded a few times. The chain joins TRBV5-6 to TRBJ1-5, with 9 bases matching TRBD1. There are 14 residues in the CDR3. Germline V gene sequence: CDR1 SGHDT, CDR2 YYEEEE. V lost 4 bases, J lost 6 bases, and 5 bases stayed unmatched. Here the CDR3 DNA reads TGTGCCAGCAGCCGTACAGGGGGCCGTCAGCCCCAGCATTTT. Translated: CASSRTGGRQPQHF.